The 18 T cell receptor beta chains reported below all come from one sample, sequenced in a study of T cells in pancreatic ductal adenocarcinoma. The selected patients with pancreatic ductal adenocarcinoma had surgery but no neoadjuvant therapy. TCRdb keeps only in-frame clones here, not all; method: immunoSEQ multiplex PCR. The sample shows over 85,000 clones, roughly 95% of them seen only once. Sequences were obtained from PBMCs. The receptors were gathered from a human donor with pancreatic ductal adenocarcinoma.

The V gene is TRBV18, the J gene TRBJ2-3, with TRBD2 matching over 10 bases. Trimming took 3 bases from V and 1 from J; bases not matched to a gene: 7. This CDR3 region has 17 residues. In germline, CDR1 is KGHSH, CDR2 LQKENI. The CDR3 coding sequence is TGTGCCAGCTCACCCTTCACAGGGACTAGCGGCACAGATACGCAGTATTTT. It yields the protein CASSPFTGTSGTDTQYF.

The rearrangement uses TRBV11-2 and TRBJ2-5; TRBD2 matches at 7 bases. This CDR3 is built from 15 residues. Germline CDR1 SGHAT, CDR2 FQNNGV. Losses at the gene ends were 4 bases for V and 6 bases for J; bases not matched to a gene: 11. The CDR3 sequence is CASSYVRGSGKTQYF. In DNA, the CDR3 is TGTGCCAGCAGCTACGTAAGAGGCAGCGGGAAGACCCAGTACTTC.

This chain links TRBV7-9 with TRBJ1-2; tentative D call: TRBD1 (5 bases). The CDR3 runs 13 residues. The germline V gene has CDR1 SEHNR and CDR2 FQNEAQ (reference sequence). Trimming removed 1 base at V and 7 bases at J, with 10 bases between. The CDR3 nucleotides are TGTGCCAGCAGCTTAGGAGACAGTTTTGGCTACACCTTC. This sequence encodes CASSLGDSFGYTF.

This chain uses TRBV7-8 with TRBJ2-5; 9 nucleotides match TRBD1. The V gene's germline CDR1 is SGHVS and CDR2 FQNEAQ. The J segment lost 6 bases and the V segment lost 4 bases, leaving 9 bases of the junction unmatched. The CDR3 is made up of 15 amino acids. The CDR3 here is CASSSSTGGEKTQYF. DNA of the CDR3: TGTGCCAGCAGCTCCTCGACAGGGGGGGAGAAGACCCAGTACTTC. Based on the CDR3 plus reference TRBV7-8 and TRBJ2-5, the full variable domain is GAGVSQSPRYKVAKRGQDVALRCDPISGHVSLFWYQQALGQGPEFLTYFQNEAQLDKSGLPSDRFFAERPEGSVSTLKIQRTQQEDSAVYLCASSSSTGGEKTQYFGPGTRLLVL.

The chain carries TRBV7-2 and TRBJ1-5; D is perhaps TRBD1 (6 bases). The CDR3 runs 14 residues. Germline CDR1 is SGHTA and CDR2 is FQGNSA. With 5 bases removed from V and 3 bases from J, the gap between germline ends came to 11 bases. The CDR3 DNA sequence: TGTGCCAGCAGCAAAGGGGGAGACAATCAGCCCCAGCATTTT. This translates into CASSKGGDNQPQHF.

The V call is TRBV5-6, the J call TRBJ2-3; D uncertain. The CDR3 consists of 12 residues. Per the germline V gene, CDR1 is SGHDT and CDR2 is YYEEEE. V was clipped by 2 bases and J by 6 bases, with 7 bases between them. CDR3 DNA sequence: TGTGCCAGCAGCTTTCAGGCGGATACGCAGTATTTT. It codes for CASSFQADTQYF.

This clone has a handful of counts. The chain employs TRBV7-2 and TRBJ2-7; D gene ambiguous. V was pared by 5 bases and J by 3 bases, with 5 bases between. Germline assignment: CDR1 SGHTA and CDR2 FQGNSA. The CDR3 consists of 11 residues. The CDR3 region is CASSLSYEQYF. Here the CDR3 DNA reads TGTGCCAGCAGCCTCAGCTACGAGCAGTACTTC. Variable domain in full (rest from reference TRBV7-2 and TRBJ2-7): GAGVSQSPSNKVTEKGKDVELRCDPISGHTALYWYRQSLGQGLEFLIYFQGNSAPDKSGLPSDRFSAERTGGSVSTLTIQRTQQEDSAVYLCASSLSYEQYFGPGTRLTVT.

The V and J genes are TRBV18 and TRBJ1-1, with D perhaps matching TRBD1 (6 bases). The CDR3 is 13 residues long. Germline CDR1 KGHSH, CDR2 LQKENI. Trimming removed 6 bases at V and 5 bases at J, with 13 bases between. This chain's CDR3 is CASSQQGPTEAFF. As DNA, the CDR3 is TGTGCCAGCTCTCAACAGGGTCCTACTGAAGCTTTCTTT.

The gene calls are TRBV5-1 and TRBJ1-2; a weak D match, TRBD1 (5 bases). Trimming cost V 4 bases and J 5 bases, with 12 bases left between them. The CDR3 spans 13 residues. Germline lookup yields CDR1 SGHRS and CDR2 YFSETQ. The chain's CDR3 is CASSQGFDYGYTF. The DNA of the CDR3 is TGCGCCAGCAGCCAGGGTTTTGATTATGGCTACACCTTC. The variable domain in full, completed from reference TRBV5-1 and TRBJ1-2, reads KAGVTQTPRYLIKTRGQQVTLSCSPISGHRSVSWYQQTPGQGLQFLFEYFSETQRNKGNFPGRFSGRQFSNSRSEMNVSTLELGDSALYLCASSQGFDYGYTFGSGTRLTVV.

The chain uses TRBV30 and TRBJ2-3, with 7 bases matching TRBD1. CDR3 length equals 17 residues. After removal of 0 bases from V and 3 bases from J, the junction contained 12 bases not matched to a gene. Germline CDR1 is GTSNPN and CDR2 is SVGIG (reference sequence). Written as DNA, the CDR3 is TGTGCCTGGAGTGTAGGAGCTACAGGGGATCTTACAGATACGCAGTATTTT. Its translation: CAWSVGATGDLTDTQYF.

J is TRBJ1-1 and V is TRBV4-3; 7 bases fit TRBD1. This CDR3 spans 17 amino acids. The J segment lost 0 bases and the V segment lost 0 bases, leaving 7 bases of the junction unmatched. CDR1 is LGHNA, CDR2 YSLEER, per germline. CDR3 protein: CASSQDGAGGMNTEAFF. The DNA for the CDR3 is TGCGCCAGCAGCCAAGATGGGGCAGGGGGGATGAACACTGAAGCTTTCTTT.

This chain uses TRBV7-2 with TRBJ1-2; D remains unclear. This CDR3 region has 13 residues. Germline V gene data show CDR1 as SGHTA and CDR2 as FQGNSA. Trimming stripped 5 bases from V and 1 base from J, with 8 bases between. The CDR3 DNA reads TGTGCCAGCAGCCAGACATTTAACTATGGCTACACCTTC. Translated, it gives CASSQTFNYGYTF.

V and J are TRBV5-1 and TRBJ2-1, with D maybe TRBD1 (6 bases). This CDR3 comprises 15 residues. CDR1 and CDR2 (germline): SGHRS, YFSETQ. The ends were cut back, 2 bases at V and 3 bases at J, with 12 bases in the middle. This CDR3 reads CASSFTGKGYNEQFF. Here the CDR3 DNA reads TGCGCCAGCAGCTTCACAGGGAAGGGCTACAATGAGCAGTTCTTC.

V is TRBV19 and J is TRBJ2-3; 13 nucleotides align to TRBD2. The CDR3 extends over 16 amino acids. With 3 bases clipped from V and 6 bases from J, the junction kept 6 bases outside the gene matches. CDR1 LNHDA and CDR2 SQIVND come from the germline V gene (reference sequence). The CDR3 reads CASSIGTSGVSDTQYF. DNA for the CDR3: TGTGCCAGTAGTATTGGGACTAGCGGGGTCAGCGATACGCAGTATTTT.

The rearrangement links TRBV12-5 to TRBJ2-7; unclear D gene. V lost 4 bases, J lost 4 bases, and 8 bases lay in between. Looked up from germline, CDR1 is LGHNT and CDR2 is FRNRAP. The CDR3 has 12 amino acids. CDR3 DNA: TGTGCTAGTGGTTCTCAAGAGTACGAGCAGTACTTC. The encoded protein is CASGSQEYEQYF.

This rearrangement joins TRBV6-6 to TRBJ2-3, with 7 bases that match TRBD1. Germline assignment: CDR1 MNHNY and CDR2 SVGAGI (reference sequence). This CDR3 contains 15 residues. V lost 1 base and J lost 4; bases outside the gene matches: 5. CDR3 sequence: CASSYYDRDADTQYF. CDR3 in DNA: TGTGCCAGCAGTTACTACGACAGGGATGCAGATACGCAGTATTTT.

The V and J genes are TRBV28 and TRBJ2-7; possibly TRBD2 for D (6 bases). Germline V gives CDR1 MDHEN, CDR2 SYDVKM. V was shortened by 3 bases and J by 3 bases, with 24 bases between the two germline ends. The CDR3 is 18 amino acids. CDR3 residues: CASSFGGGGAQAYYEQYF. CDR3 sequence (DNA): TGTGCCAGCAGTTTCGGGGGAGGAGGGGCACAAGCCTACTACGAGCAGTACTTC. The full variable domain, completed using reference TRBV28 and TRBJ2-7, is DVKVTQSSRYLVKRTGEKVFLECVQDMDHENMFWYRQDPGLGLRLIYFSYDVKMKEKGDIPEGYSVSREKKERFSLILESASTNQTSMYLCASSFGGGGAQAYYEQYFGPGTRLTVT.

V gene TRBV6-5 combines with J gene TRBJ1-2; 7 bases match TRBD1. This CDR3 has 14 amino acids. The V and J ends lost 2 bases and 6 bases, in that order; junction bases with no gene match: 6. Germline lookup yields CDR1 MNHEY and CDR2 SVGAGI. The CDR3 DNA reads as TGTGCCAGCAGTTACGACAGGGAATGGAATGGCTACACCTTC. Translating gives CASSYDREWNGYTF.